These T cell receptor beta chains were read from a single sample in a study of blood T cell repertoires in COVID-19. The assay was immunoSEQ multiplex PCR, and TCRdb's table has in-frame clones only and misses some. Among under 200,000 clones, approximately 88% were seen once, and the ten largest hold more than 7%. Sequencing used peripheral blood. These receptors originate from a woman over 75 with active or convalescent COVID-19. The CDR3 runs from the conserved cysteine through the conserved F or W. D genes are given only for firm matches. Some rows mark clone size as missing; the rest say once, few, many or name a class of expanded clone.

cdr3_length,d_call,v_call,clone_size,cdr3_aa
11,NA,TRBV29-1,NA,CSVRQGNTIYF
13,TRBD1,TRBV11-2,NA,CASSSQGSTEAFF
13,NA,TRBV7-2,NA,CASSLAPSTEAFF
19,NA,TRBV19,NA,CASSPSFPLVEDLIRELFF
13,NA,TRBV9,NA,CASSPQGGGELFF
13,TRBD1,TRBV15,few,CATSADRGYEQYF
14,NA,TRBV29-1,NA,CSVTPGHTNTEAFF
14,NA,TRBV6-5,NA,CASSPGGDHSPLHF
16,TRBD2,TRBV4-3,NA,CASSQGGLAGRDTQYF
18,TRBD1,TRBV18,NA,CASSRTTGQGKKSYEQYF
15,NA,TRBV24-1,NA,CATSDTRGYYNEQFF
13,NA,TRBV7-2,NA,CASSLSTPGGYTF
16,TRBD2,TRBV7-2,NA,CASSPAGTSPQETQYF
13,NA,TRBV11-2,NA,CASSLSDNEEQYF
18,TRBD1,TRBV5-1,NA,CASSPGQGRISYNSPLHF
14,NA,TRBV2,NA,CASSEGGPPDTQYF
12,NA,TRBV25-1,NA,CATSGGGSEAFF
15,TRBD2,TRBV19,NA,CASSIGGGTGNIQYF
14,TRBD2,TRBV5-1,NA,CASRTSGGNGELFF
13,NA,TRBV7-9,NA,CASSLLGNSPLHF
16,TRBD1,TRBV7-2,NA,CASSLGQFATNEKLFF
16,TRBD1,TRBV5-1,NA,CASSLAGQGGRNEQFF
14,NA,TRBV18,NA,CASSSTGQFYEQYF
13,NA,TRBV7-9,NA,CASTLSGNQPQHF
14,NA,TRBV7-2,NA,CASSLRNANTEAFF
17,TRBD2,TRBV7-2,NA,CASSPRTSGGFRDEQFF
18,NA,TRBV18,NA,CASSPSQWGQASTDTQYF
14,TRBD1,TRBV5-1,NA,CASRLGQGAYEQYF
14,TRBD1,TRBV3-1/TRBV3-2,NA,CASDRDRRNYGYTF
19,NA,TRBV7-9,NA,CASSLPENTGPLAKNIQYF
15,TRBD2,TRBV27,few,CASSLSSGGAGEQFF
16,TRBD2,TRBV6-4,NA,CASSLSGGTTTGELFF